This record concerns one T cell receptor beta chain sequence. What it recognizes is unknown. One end of the junction is discordant with germline, which a read error may explain. This sample stems from a study of cytomegalovirus exposure and HLA in healthy donors. Notes on the study in general: Three chains linked to CMV were shown in vitro to be specific for CMV antigens.

The PCR used 60 Vbeta and 13 Jbeta primers. Sequencing was performed with immunoSEQ multiplex PCR; in TCRdb, only in-frame clones are kept and a portion is missing. The table has approximately 130,000 clones, approximately 84% seen once; the top ten hold approximately 2.8%. CDR1 is SSHAT, CDR2 FNYEAQ, per germline (reference sequence). The CDR3 spans 17 residues. The chain recombines TRBV7-7 with TRBJ2-2, with 10 positions matching TRBD2. The sequenced sample consisted of PBMCs. This receptor was taken from a boy younger than 10 in good health and CMV-seronegative. CDR3 sequence reads: CASSLESSGRHTGELFF. As DNA, the CDR3 is TGTGCTAGCAGCTTAGAATCTAGCGGGAGACACACCGGGGAGCTGTTTTTT.